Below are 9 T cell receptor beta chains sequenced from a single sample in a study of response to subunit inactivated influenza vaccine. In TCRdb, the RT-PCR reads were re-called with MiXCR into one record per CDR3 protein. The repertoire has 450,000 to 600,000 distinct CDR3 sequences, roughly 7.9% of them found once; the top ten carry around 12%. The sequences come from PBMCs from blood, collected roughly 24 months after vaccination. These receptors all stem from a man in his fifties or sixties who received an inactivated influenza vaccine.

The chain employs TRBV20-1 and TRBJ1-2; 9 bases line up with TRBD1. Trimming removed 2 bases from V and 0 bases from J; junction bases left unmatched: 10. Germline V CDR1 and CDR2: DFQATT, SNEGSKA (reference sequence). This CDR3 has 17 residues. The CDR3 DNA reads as TGCAGTGCTAGAAGGCCGGGACAGGGAATTCCTAACTATGGCTACACCTTC. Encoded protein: CSARRPGQGIPNYGYTF.

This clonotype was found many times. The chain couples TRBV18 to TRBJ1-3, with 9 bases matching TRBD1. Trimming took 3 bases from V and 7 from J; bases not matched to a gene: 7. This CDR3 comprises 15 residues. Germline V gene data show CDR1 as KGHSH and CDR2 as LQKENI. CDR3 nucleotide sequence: TGTGCCAGCTCACCGGGACAGGGCTCTCGGAACACCATATATTTT. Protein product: CASSPGQGSRNTIYF.

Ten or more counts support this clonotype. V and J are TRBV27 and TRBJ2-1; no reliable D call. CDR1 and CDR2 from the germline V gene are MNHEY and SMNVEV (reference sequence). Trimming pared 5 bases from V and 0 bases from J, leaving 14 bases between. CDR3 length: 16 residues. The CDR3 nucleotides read TGTGCCAGCAGTCCGTACGACCCGGCCTCCTACAATGAGCAGTTCTTC. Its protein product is CASSPYDPASYNEQFF.

In nucleotides, the CDR3 is TGTGCCAGCGGCACGGGGACTAGCGGGAGGGCTAACACCGGGGAGCTGTTTTTT. This gives the protein CASGTGTSGRANTGELFF. The V and J genes are TRBV28 and TRBJ2-2, with 16 bases aligning to TRBD2. Trimming took 8 bases from V and 2 from J; bases not matched to a gene: 8. The length of the CDR3 is 18 residues. Germline CDR1 is MDHEN and CDR2 is SYDVKM.

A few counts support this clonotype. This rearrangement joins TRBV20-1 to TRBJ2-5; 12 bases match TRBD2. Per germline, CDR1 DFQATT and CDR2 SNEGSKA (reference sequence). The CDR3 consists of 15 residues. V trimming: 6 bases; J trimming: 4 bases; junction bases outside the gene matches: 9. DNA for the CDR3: TGCAGTGCCCCCTCTAGCGGGAGGGCCAGAGAGACCCAGTACTTC. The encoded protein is CSAPSSGRARETQYF.

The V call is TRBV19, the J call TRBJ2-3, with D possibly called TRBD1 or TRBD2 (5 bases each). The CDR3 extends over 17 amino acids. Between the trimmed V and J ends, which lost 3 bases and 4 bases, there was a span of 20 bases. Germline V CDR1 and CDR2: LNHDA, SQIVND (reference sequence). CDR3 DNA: TGTGCCAGTAGTATGTGGGGGAATGACTACAGCGCAGATACGCAGTATTTT. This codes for CASSMWGNDYSADTQYF. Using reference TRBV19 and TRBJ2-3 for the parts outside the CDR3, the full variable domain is DGGITQSPKYLFRKEGQNVTLSCEQNLNHDAMYWYRQDPGQGLRLIYYSQIVNDFQKGDIAEGYSVSREKKESFPLTVTSAQKNPTAFYLCASSMWGNDYSADTQYFGPGTRLTVL.

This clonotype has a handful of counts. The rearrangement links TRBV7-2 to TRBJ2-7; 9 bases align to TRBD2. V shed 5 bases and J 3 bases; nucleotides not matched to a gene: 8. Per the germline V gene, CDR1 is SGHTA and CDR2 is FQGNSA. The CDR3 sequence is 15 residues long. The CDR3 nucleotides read TGTGCCAGCAGCCCGAGACTAGCGGTTAACTACGAGCAGTACTTC. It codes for CASSPRLAVNYEQYF. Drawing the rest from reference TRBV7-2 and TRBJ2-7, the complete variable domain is GAGVSQSPSNKVTEKGKDVELRCDPISGHTALYWYRQSLGQGLEFLIYFQGNSAPDKSGLPSDRFSAERTGGSVSTLTIQRTQQEDSAVYLCASSPRLAVNYEQYFGPGTRLTVT.

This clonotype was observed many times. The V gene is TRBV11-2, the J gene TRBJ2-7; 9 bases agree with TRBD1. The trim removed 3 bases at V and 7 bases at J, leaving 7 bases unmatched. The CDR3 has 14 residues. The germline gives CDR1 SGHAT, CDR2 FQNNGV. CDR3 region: CASSFGTGFREQYF. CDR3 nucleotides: TGTGCCAGCAGCTTCGGGACAGGGTTTAGGGAGCAGTACTTC.

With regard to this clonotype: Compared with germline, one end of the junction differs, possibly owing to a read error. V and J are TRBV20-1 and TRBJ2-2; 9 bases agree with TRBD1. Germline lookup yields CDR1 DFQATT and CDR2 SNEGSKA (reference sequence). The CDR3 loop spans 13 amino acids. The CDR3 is CNALLQGAAKLFF. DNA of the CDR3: TGCAATGCTTTATTACAGGGGGCGGCTAAGCTGTTTTTT.